The 2 T cell receptor beta chains below come from one sample, sequenced in a study of shared clonotypes between healthy human individuals. Some clones are missing from TCRdb's copy, which holds only in-frame ones; the method was immunoSEQ multiplex PCR. Here the sample spans nearly 750,000 clones, just under 75% being singletons. Sequenced: memory CD4+ T cells sorted from blood. Described subset: CD45RA-negative fraction. The receptors were gathered from a woman aged 25-40 years in good health.

In the case of this clone: A much larger clonotype is one base distant, so this may be a read error. Other DNA sequences from this sample encode an identical CDR3 as well. The CDR3 spells CASSFDRSSYNEQFF. CDR3 DNA: TGCGCCAGCAGCTTCGATAGGAGCTCCTACAATGAGCAGTTCTTC. This chain uses TRBV5-1 with TRBJ2-1, with D hard to call. V lost 2 bases, J lost 0 bases, and 9 bases lay in between. CDR3 length: 15 residues. Germline V gene data show CDR1 as SGHRS and CDR2 as YFSETQ.

The chain employs TRBV19 and TRBJ2-1, with 12 positions matching TRBD2. The CDR3 loop spans 14 amino acids. Germline V gene lookup returns CDR1 LNHDA and CDR2 SQIVND (reference sequence). V was clipped by 2 bases and J by 14 bases; unmatched bases: 7. CDR3 DNA sequence: TGTGCCAGTAGTATACAGGTTAGGACTAGCGGGAAGTTCTTC. Protein: CASSIQVRTSGKFF.